This T cell receptor beta chain came from a study of blood T cell repertoires in COVID-19. Whole-study context: Researchers got acute and convalescent COVID-19 samples from the United States, Italy and Spain.

The cohort comprised adults aged about 18 to 100 years residing in approximately 22 US areas. Categorization into cohorts depended on clinical history that participants reported. Original analysis: Nucleated cell counts were estimated from reference gene primer amplification. Some clones are missing from TCRdb's copy, which holds only in-frame ones; the method was immunoSEQ multiplex PCR. The D gene and trimming were derived from the DNA, and the V and J assignments and clone size from that table. The sample holds over 200,000 clones, about nine tenths seen once. The TCR was taken from a woman aged 25 to 39 with acute COVID-19. Specimen: PBMCs or T cells enriched from blood (not recorded which).

The CDR3 sequence: CASSPQNTEAFF. The CDR3 DNA is TGTGCCAGCAGCCCACAGAACACTGAAGCTTTCTTT. This chain connects TRBV21-1 to TRBJ1-1; the table's D call, TRBD1, has no DNA check behind it. TRBV21-1 is a pseudogene segment. The CDR3 length is 12 residues.